The rows below give T cell receptor beta chains drawn from one sample of a study of CD8 T cells in ankylosing spondylitis. TCRdb reprocessed the 5' RACE reads with MiXCR, giving one entry per CDR3 protein. The sample has roughly 400,000 distinct CDR3 sequences, approximately 20% seen once. The sequenced material came from blood, either unsorted or a sorted T cell fraction (not recorded which). Receptors originate from a male donor with ankylosing spondylitis. The CDR3 runs from the conserved cysteine through the conserved F or W. Fields, in order: CDR3 length, J gene, V gene, CDR3 protein.

length: 12
J: TRBJ2-3
V: TRBV5-1
CDR3: CASSLDGRSQYF

length: 18
J: TRBJ2-5
V: TRBV11-1
CDR3: CASSAGLAGFLAPETQYF

length: 10
J: TRBJ1-1
V: TRBV20-1
CDR3: CSAGQGRAFF

length: 14
J: TRBJ2-7
V: TRBV12-5
CDR3: CASGLVRAVGEQYF

length: 12
J: TRBJ2-2
V: TRBV6-5
CDR3: CASSRVAGELFF

length: 14
J: TRBJ2-3
V: TRBV19
CDR3: CASSINGREDTQYF

length: 14
J: TRBJ1-1
V: TRBV19
CDR3: CASSIGGANTEAFF

length: 14
J: TRBJ1-1
V: TRBV12-3/TRBV12-4
CDR3: CASSRDRGLTEAFF

length: 14
J: TRBJ2-3
V: TRBV5-6
CDR3: CASRTGGWADTQYF

length: 16
J: TRBJ2-2
V: TRBV5-1
CDR3: CASSSRAGKNTGELFF

length: 16
J: TRBJ2-1
V: TRBV4-3
CDR3: CASSQLSGGVDNEQFF

length: 17
J: TRBJ2-4
V: TRBV21-1
CDR3: CASSIRTSGMGTNIQYF

length: 14
J: TRBJ2-7
V: TRBV5-1
CDR3: CASSFRDRTYEQYF

length: 13
J: TRBJ2-2
V: TRBV29-1
CDR3: CSVVGTGGGELFF

length: 15
J: TRBJ2-2
V: TRBV28
CDR3: CASCLAGRSTGELFF

length: 15
J: TRBJ2-7
V: TRBV5-1
CDR3: CASSLGRLLSYEQYF

length: 15
J: TRBJ2-2
V: TRBV5-1
CDR3: CASSSVTGATGELFF

length: 13
J: TRBJ1-4
V: TRBV29-1
CDR3: CSVAGGAGEKLFF

length: 16
J: TRBJ1-2
V: TRBV28
CDR3: CASSPISHGPNYGYTF

length: 15
J: TRBJ1-1
V: TRBV11-3
CDR3: CASSSRAGTGDEAFF

length: 17
J: TRBJ2-1
V: TRBV7-3
CDR3: CASSGFSGTSGYNEQFF

length: 13
J: TRBJ1-1
V: TRBV19
CDR3: CASSDTRDTEAFF

length: 16
J: TRBJ2-7
V: TRBV12-3/TRBV12-4
CDR3: CASSLEGQISSYELYF

length: 14
J: TRBJ2-3
V: TRBV6-2/TRBV6-3
CDR3: CASRENGATDTQYF

length: 15
J: TRBJ2-1
V: TRBV5-5
CDR3: CASSPSAGTYNEQFF

length: 14
J: TRBJ1-5
V: TRBV4-2
CDR3: CASSQDWRDQPQHF

length: 16
J: TRBJ1-4
V: TRBV10-3
CDR3: CAISESTPGVHGKLFF

length: 12
J: TRBJ2-1
V: TRBV20-1
CDR3: CSASSLRNEQFF

length: 13
J: TRBJ2-3
V: TRBV24-1
CDR3: CATSNRRTDTQYF

length: 16
J: TRBJ1-2
V: TRBV28
CDR3: CASKPRPGAGDYGYTF

length: 13
J: TRBJ1-2
V: TRBV6-1
CDR3: CASSDTLGSGYTF

length: 18
J: TRBJ2-6
V: TRBV28
CDR3: CASSVGLAGTSGANVLTF

length: 14
J: TRBJ2-7
V: TRBV27
CDR3: CASSFRRQTYEQYF

length: 14
J: TRBJ2-1
V: TRBV20-1
CDR3: CSAILAGGYNEQFF

length: 13
J: TRBJ2-1
V: TRBV30
CDR3: CARGTSVGNEQFF

length: 12
J: TRBJ1-2
V: TRBV20-1
CDR3: CSVPRGGYGYTF

length: 16
J: TRBJ1-3
V: TRBV20-1
CDR3: CSASSGDPSSGNTIYF

length: 14
J: TRBJ2-4
V: TRBV20-1
CDR3: CSANGALAKNIQYF

length: 18
J: TRBJ2-3
V: TRBV12-3/TRBV12-4
CDR3: CASSGSGALAGAADTQYF

length: 15
J: TRBJ1-6
V: TRBV25-1
CDR3: CASGPRSSYNSPLHF

length: 12
J: TRBJ2-3
V: TRBV9
CDR3: CASKAVTDTQYF

length: 15
J: TRBJ1-3
V: TRBV18
CDR3: CASSPPSGGGNTIYF

length: 13
J: TRBJ2-5
V: TRBV4-3
CDR3: CASSQDLGMAQYF

length: 13
J: TRBJ1-5
V: TRBV11-3
CDR3: CASSQGGNQPQHF

length: 13
J: TRBJ2-7
V: TRBV19
CDR3: CASGGTGLAEQYF

length: 14
J: TRBJ2-2
V: TRBV20-1
CDR3: CSADEGVGTGELFF

length: 16
J: TRBJ1-5
V: TRBV4-1
CDR3: CASSHPGVASNQPQHF

length: 13
J: TRBJ1-5
V: TRBV20-1
CDR3: CSARATEHQPQHF

length: 15
J: TRBJ2-5
V: TRBV10-2
CDR3: CASSDYGGTQETQYF

length: 17
J: TRBJ2-1
V: TRBV3-1
CDR3: CASSQDLPGGSYNEQFF

length: 17
J: TRBJ1-1
V: TRBV5-1
CDR3: CASSLAWGQGLNTEAFF

length: 19
J: TRBJ2-7
V: TRBV5-1
CDR3: CASSQHPGGNFRSSYEQYF

length: 15
J: TRBJ1-5
V: TRBV2
CDR3: CASRENRVVNQPQHF

length: 17
J: TRBJ2-2
V: TRBV7-3
CDR3: CASSPIAGGPYTGELFF

length: 11
J: TRBJ2-1
V: TRBV6-6
CDR3: CASTEYNEQFF

length: 13
J: TRBJ2-7
V: TRBV2
CDR3: CASLYGGEREQYF

length: 15
J: TRBJ2-1
V: TRBV20-1
CDR3: CSARAGTSGYNEQFF

length: 14
J: TRBJ2-4
V: TRBV7-3
CDR3: CASSEGRPKNFQYF

length: 14
J: TRBJ1-1
V: TRBV3-1
CDR3: CASSQVQGNTEAFF

length: 14
J: TRBJ1-5
V: TRBV20-1
CDR3: CSATPTVSYQPQHF